One sample yielded the 5 T cell receptor beta chains listed below, sequenced in a study of T-cell reconstitution after alpha-beta-depleted transplantation in children (dated by TCRdb to about 2016). The library was obtained by PCR. Sequencing was carried out with an Illumina HiSeq 2500. To normalize quantification of the TCRbeta repertoire, the TCR libraries were built with molecular barcoding that relied on unique molecular identifiers. TCRdb itself trimmed the public reads at Q25 with fastp, ran MiXCR and retained productive beta chains. Every CDR3 protein is listed once, alongside the most common genes and DNA of its rows. The sample profile shows under 350,000 distinct CDR3 sequences; 9.9% of them were found once. Roughly 9.1% of the sample goes to the ten largest clones. The material was PBMCs from the stem cell graft donor, obtained from the stem cell graft. The origin of the receptors is a human donor who donated a stem cell graft to a child with SCID.

This clonotype occurred a few times. The chain carries TRBV5-1 and TRBJ2-2, with D uncertain. Germline V gives CDR1 SGHRS, CDR2 YFSETQ. This CDR3 is 18 amino acids long. The V end was cut by 2 bases, the J end by 0 bases, with 17 bases between. CDR3 region: CASSLLGVGQANTGELFF. The DNA of the CDR3 is TGCGCCAGCAGCTTATTGGGTGTCGGGCAGGCGAACACCGGGGAGCTGTTTTTT.

This clonotype appeared a few times. J is TRBJ1-4 and V is TRBV10-3; D gene ambiguous. CDR3 length: 14 amino acids. V was cut by 0 bases and J by 6 bases, with 8 bases left in between. From germline, CDR1 is ENHRY and CDR2 SYGVKD. CDR3 sequence: CAISESGRDEKLFF. The CDR3 DNA is TGTGCCATCAGTGAGTCGGGCCGGGATGAAAAACTGTTTTTT.

The chain is built from TRBV5-1 and TRBJ2-5, with D unresolved. V was clipped by 0 bases and J by 2 bases, with 14 bases between them. Looked up from germline, CDR1 is SGHRS and CDR2 is YFSETQ. The CDR3 runs to 16 residues. CDR3 bases: TGCGCCAGCAGCTTGGCCGGTGCGGCGACGCAAGAGACCCAGTACTTC. Translated, it gives CASSLAGAATQETQYF.

This chain connects TRBV10-3 to TRBJ1-4, with no clear D. The CDR3 sequence is 13 residues long. Looked up from germline, CDR1 is ENHRY and CDR2 is SYGVKD. V dropped 3 bases and J dropped 0 bases, with 2 bases sitting between them. For the CDR3, the DNA is TGTGCCATCAGTGAATCAACTAATGAAAAACTGTTTTTT. This gives the protein CAISESTNEKLFF.

The V call is TRBV12-3 or TRBV12-4, the J call TRBJ1-5; the D is unclear. Trimming removed 3 bases from V and 0 bases from J, with 9 bases in between. This CDR3 region has 15 residues. The CDR3 loop reads CASSLEYDSNQPQHF. In nucleotides, the CDR3 is TGTGCCAGCAGTTTGGAGTATGATAGCAATCAGCCCCAGCATTTT.